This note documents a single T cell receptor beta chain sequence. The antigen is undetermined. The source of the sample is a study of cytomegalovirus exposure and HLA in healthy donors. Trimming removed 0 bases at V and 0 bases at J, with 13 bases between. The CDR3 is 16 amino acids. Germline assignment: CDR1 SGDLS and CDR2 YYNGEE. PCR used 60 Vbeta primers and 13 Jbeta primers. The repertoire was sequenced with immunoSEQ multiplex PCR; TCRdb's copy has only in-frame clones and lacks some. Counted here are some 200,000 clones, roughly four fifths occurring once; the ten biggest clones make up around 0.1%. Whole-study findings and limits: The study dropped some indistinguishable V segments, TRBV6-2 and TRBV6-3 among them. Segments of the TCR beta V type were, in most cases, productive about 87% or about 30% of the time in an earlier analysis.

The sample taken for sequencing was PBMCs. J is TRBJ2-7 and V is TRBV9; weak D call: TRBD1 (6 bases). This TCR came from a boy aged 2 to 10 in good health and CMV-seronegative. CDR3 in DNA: TGTGCCAGCAGCGTAGGGGGGCTTGGGAGCTCCTACGAGCAGTACTTC. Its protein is CASSVGGLGSSYEQYF.